This T cell receptor beta chain emerged from a study of cytomegalovirus exposure and HLA in healthy donors. Study outcomes and limitations: In a later analysis, about 17,000 TCR beta sequences were associated with HLA alleles at 0.05 false discovery rate. Analyses of presence/absence relied on an assumption of roughly uniform sequencing depth across donors.

Germline values: CDR1 SNHLY, CDR2 FYNNEI. V dropped 3 bases and J dropped 1 base, with 6 bases sitting between them. The CDR3 is made up of 13 amino acids. As for this clone: No antigen is known for it.

Both 60 Vbeta primers and 13 Jbeta primers went into the PCR. Only in-frame clones appear in the TCRdb table, and some are missing; sequencing was by immunoSEQ multiplex PCR. The sample carries 60,000 to 70,000 clones, approximately 80% recorded once. The chain uses TRBV2 and TRBJ1-1, with D unresolved. The clonotype was recovered from a woman between 25 and 40 years old in good health and CMV-seronegative. Material: PBMCs. The CDR3 protein is CASSEAGNTEAFF. CDR3 DNA: TGTGCCAGCAGTGAGGCAGGGAACACTGAAGCTTTCTTT. The variable domain in full, with the rest retrieved from reference TRBV2 and TRBJ1-1, is EPEVTQTPSHQVTQMGQEVILRCVPISNHLYFYWYRQILGQKVEFLVSFYNNEISEKSEIFDDQFSVERPDGSNFTLKIRSTKLEDSAMYFCASSEAGNTEAFFGQGTRLTVV.